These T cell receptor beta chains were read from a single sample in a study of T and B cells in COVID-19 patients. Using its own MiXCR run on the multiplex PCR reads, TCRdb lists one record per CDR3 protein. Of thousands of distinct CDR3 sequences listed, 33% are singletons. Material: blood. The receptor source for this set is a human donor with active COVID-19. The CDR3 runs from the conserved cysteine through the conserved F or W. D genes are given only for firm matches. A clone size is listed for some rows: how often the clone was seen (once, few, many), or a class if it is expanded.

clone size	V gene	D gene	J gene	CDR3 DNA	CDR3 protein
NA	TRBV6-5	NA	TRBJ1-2	TGTGCCAGCAGCCGGGGAAGGCGGAACTATGGCTACACCTTC	CASSRGRRNYGYTF
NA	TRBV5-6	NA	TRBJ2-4	TGTGCCAGCAGCTTGCTTGGACAGTTAAGAAGTCGGGAGTACTTC	CASSLLGQLRSREYF
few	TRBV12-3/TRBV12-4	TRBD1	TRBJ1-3	TGTGCCAGCAGTTTAGGGAGCGGACAGGGTGCTTCTGGAAACACCATATATTTT	CASSLGSGQGASGNTIYF
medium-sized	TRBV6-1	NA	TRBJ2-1	TGTGCCAGCAGTGAAGACGGGCGAGGGACCTACAATGAGCAGTTCTTC	CASSEDGRGTYNEQFF
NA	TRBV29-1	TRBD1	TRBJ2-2	TGCAGCGCAGGACAGGGTAATTCCGGGGAGCTGTTTTTT	CSAGQGNSGELFF
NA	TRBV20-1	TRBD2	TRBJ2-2	TGCAGTGCTAGACTAGCGGGAGGGATCACCGGGGAGCTGTTTTTT	CSARLAGGITGELFF
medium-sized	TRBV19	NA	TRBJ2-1	TGTGCCAGTAGCGACGCGGGAAGGGGACGGACCTACAATGAGCAGTTCTTC	CASSDAGRGRTYNEQFF
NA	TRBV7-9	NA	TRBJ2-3	TGTGCCAGCAGCCCAGCAAGCATCACAGATACGCAGTATTTT	CASSPASITDTQYF
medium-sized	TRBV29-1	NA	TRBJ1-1	TGCAGCGTTGAGTGGGGAGGTAACACTGAAGCTTTCTTT	CSVEWGGNTEAFF
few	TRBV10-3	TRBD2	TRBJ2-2	TGTGCCATCAGTGACGCGGGAGACACCGGGGAGCTGTTTTTT	CAISDAGDTGELFF
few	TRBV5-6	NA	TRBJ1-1	TGTGCCAGCAGCCGGCGGCCCCACACTGAAGCTTTCTTT	CASSRRPHTEAFF
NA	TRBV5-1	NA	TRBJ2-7	TGCGCCAGCAGCTTGGACGGCAAAACCTACGAGCAGTACTTC	CASSLDGKTYEQYF
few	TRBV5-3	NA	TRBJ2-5	TGTGCCAGAAGCTACCGACAGGACCAAGAGACCCAGTACTTC	CARSYRQDQETQYF
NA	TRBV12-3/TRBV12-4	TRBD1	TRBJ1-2	TGTGCCAGCAGTTCCGAGGGACAGGGGAACTATGGCTACACCTTC	CASSSEGQGNYGYTF
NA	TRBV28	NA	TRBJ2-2	TGTGCCAGCAGCCGATTGGGCGCGAACACCGGGGAGCTGTTTTTT	CASSRLGANTGELFF
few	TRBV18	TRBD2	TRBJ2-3	TGTGCCAGCTCACGATCTAGCGGGAGGGACACAGATACGCAGTATTTT	CASSRSSGRDTDTQYF
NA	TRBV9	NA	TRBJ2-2	TGTGCCAGCGGCCGCTACACCGGGGAGCTGTTTTTT	CASGRYTGELFF
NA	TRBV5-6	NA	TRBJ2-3	TGTGCCAGCAGCTTGGGCCCGGGTGGAGGCACAGATACGCAGTATTTT	CASSLGPGGGTDTQYF
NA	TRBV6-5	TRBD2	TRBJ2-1	TGTGCCAGCAGTTACGGGGGGGATGAGCAGTTCTTC	CASSYGGDEQFF
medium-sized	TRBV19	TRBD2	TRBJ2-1	TGTGCCAGTAGTATAGATGTGGGGCTCGCGCTAGCGGGAGGTCGCAATGAGCAGTTCTTC	CASSIDVGLALAGGRNEQFF
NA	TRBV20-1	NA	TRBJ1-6	TGCAGTGCTAACAGGGCCTCGATTAATTCACCCCTCCACTTT	CSANRASINSPLHF
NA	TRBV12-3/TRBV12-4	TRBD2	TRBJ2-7	TGTGCCAGCAGTTCCGGACTTAGCGGGCGCTACGGGGAGCAGTACTTC	CASSSGLSGRYGEQYF
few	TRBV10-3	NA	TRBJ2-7	TGTGCCATCAGTGGCCGAGGCGCCTCCTACGAGCAGTACTTC	CAISGRGASYEQYF
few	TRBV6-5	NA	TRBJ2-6	TGTGCCAGTCTTAGGGCCGGAGGGGCCAACGTCCTGACTTTC	CASLRAGGANVLTF
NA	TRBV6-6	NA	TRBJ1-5	TGTGCCAGCAGTTACTTACAGGTAGATCAGCCCCAGCATTTT	CASSYLQVDQPQHF
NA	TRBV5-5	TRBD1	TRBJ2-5	TGTGCCAGCAGCTTGATGACAGGGGGCGTCGAGACCCAGTACTTC	CASSLMTGGVETQYF
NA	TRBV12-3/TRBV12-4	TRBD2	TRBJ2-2	TGTGCCAGCATTCTCGGACTAGCGGTAAACACCGGGGAGCTGTTTTTT	CASILGLAVNTGELFF
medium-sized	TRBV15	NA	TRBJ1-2	TGTGCCACCAGCAGGCCTGGGAACTATGGCTACACCTTC	CATSRPGNYGYTF
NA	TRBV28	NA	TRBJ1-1	TGTGCCAGCAGGCGGGACGGACTGAACACTGAAGCTTTCTTT	CASRRDGLNTEAFF
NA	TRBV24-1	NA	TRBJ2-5	TGTGCCACCAGTGATTTGCGCGGACCAACCCCTCCCGAGACCCAGTACTTC	CATSDLRGPTPPETQYF
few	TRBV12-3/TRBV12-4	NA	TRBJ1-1	TGTGCCAGCACCGCACAGGGAAACACTGAAGCTTTCTTT	CASTAQGNTEAFF
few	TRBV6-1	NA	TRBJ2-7	TGTGCCAGCAGTGAAGCCGCCGACTACCAGCAGTACTTC	CASSEAADYQQYF
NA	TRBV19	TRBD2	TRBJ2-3	TGTGCCAGTAGAAGTACTAGCGGGAGCCCAGATACGCAGTATTTT	CASRSTSGSPDTQYF
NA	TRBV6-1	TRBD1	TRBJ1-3	TGTGCCAGCAGATTGGGACAGATAGCTAGAAACACCATATATTTT	CASRLGQIARNTIYF
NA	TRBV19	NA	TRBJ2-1	TGTGCCAGTAGTATCGTTCGGGGTTCCTACAATGAGCAGCTCTTC	CASSIVRGSYNEQLF
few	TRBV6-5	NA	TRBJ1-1	TGTGCCAGCAGTTATGGGGGCCTGAACACTGAAGCTTTCTTT	CASSYGGLNTEAFF
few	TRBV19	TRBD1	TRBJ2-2	TGTGCCAGTGAATTACAGGGGGCTAACGCTTTACTGAACACCGGGGAGCTGTTTTTT	CASELQGANALLNTGELFF
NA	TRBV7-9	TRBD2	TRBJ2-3	TGTGCCAGCAGCTTTACTCGGTTGGCGGGAGGGAGCACAGATACGCAGTATTTT	CASSFTRLAGGSTDTQYF
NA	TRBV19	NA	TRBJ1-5	TGTGCCAGTAGTATAGGAGGGGGGGCAGGGAGTCAGCCCCAGCATTTT	CASSIGGGAGSQPQHF
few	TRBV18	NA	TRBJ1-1	TGTGCCAGCTCACCACAGGCGCAGAACACTGAAGCTTTCTTT	CASSPQAQNTEAFF
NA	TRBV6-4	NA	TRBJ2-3	TGTGCCAGCAGTGACAGCGGGAGCACAGATACGCAGTATTTT	CASSDSGSTDTQYF
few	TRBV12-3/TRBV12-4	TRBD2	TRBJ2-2	TGTGCCAGCAGTGTTAGCGGGAGGGCCGGCGGGGAGCTGTTTTTT	CASSVSGRAGGELFF
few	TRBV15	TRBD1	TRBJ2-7	TGTGCCACCAGCAGAGAGGCTAATACCGGGACAGGGGTCCACGAGCAGTACTTC	CATSREANTGTGVHEQYF
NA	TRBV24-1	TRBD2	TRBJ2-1	TGTGCCACCAGTGATGCTAGCGGGAGAATTAGGGATGAGCAGTTCTTC	CATSDASGRIRDEQFF
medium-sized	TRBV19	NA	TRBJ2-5	TGTGCCAGTAGTATAGCCGCCTCTGGGGAGACCCAGTACTTC	CASSIAASGETQYF
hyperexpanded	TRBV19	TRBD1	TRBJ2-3	TGTGCCAGTAGTATAGAGGGACAGCTTAGCACAGATACGCAGTATTTT	CASSIEGQLSTDTQYF